This entry lists 32 T cell receptor beta chains sequenced from one sample in a study of T cells in localized non-small cell lung cancer. The protocol was immunoSEQ multiplex PCR, while the TCRdb copy is restricted to in-frame clones and leaves out a portion. The sample lists about 40,000 clones, approximately 81% occurring once. Source: peripheral blood mononuclear cells, taken before any cancer treatment. These receptor sequences come from a male donor aged 60 or over with stage II lung adenocarcinoma.

A note on this clone: The sample has other DNA sequences that encode this CDR3 too. V usage is TRBV18 and J usage is TRBJ1-1; no clear D gene. V gave up 3 bases and J gave up 3 bases, with 8 bases separating them. Germline lookup yields CDR1 KGHSH and CDR2 LQKENI. This CDR3 region has 13 residues. The CDR3 spells CASSPSQDTEAFF. In DNA, the CDR3 is TGTGCCAGCTCACCTAGCCAGGACACTGAAGCTTTCTTT.

The rearrangement uses TRBV5-1 and TRBJ2-7; TRBD1 matches at 12 bases. The junction had 7 bases not matched to a gene; V was cut back by 4 bases and J by 5 bases. CDR3 length equals 15 residues. Germline CDR1 and CDR2: SGHRS and YFSETQ. The CDR3 is CASSVGTGGRNEQYF. In DNA, the CDR3 is TGCGCCAGCAGCGTCGGGACAGGGGGCCGGAACGAGCAGTACTTC.

This clone was seen just once. This sequence joins TRBV29-1 and TRBJ1-1, with D unclear. V was clipped by 4 bases and J by 11 bases, with 14 bases between them. This CDR3 has 11 amino acids. Germline V gene lookup returns CDR1 SQVTM and CDR2 ANQGSEA. This CDR3 is CSVGQDLYAFF. For the CDR3, the DNA is TGCAGCGTTGGGCAGGACCTTTACGCTTTCTTT. Variable domain in full (rest from reference TRBV29-1 and TRBJ1-1): SAVISQKPSRDICQRGTSLTIQCQVDSQVTMMFWYRQQPGQSLTLIATANQGSEATYESGFVIDKFPISRPNLTFSTLTVSNMSPEDSSIYLCSVGQDLYAFFGQGTRLTVV.

The chain uses TRBV10-3 and TRBJ2-1; tentatively, D is TRBD1 or TRBD2 (5 bases each). CDR3 size: 12 residues. The germline V gene encodes CDR1 ENHRY and CDR2 SYGVKD. V was cut by 2 bases and J by 9 bases, with 8 bases left in between. This chain's CDR3 is CAISEGTLEQFF. The CDR3 nucleotides read TGTGCCATCAGTGAGGGGACGCTTGAGCAGTTCTTC.

The rearrangement links TRBV30 to TRBJ1-5; D unclear. Germline lookup yields CDR1 GTSNPN and CDR2 SVGIG (reference sequence). Trimming removed 1 base at V and 3 bases at J, with 7 bases between. CDR3 length equals 13 residues. This CDR3 reads CAWSARDNQPQHF. CDR3 coding DNA: TGTGCCTGGAGTGCCCGGGACAATCAGCCCCAGCATTTT. Full variable domain (remainder filled in from reference TRBV30 and TRBJ1-5): SQTIHQWPATLVQPVGSPLSLECTVEGTSNPNLYWYRQAAGRGLQLLFYSVGIGQISSEVPQNLSASRPQDRQFILSSKKLLLSDSGFYLCAWSARDNQPQHFGDGTRLSIL.

The CDR3 region is CASSPTLGGGSQVEAFF. CDR3 DNA sequence: TGTGCCAGCAGTCCTACCCTCGGGGGAGGAAGCCAGGTTGAAGCTTTCTTT. This rearrangement joins TRBV27 to TRBJ1-1, with a weak D call TRBD1 (5 bases). The V gene lost 5 bases and the J gene lost 7 bases, with 26 bases spanning the gap. The CDR3 is 17 amino acids. Looked up from germline, CDR1 is MNHEY and CDR2 is SMNVEV (reference sequence).

The V call is TRBV4-2, the J call TRBJ2-1, with TRBD2 identical over 8 bases. Germline-derived CDR1 and CDR2 are LGHNA and YNFKEQ. After removal of 0 bases from V and 9 bases from J, the junction contained 7 bases not matched to a gene. The CDR3 has 15 residues. The CDR3 coding sequence is TGTGCCAGCAGCCAAGACGGGAGGGGTTCGGGTGAGCAGTTCTTC. This encodes CASSQDGRGSGEQFF.

The genes are TRBV9 and TRBJ2-7; no definite D call. The V end was cut by 0 bases, the J end by 1 base, with 11 bases between. The CDR3 is made up of 15 amino acids. In germline, CDR1 is SGDLS, CDR2 YYNGEE. In DNA form, the CDR3 reads TGTGCCAGCAGCGTAGGGCTCGGCCGGTCCTACGAGCAGTACTTC. Translation gives CASSVGLGRSYEQYF.

The chain links TRBV18 to TRBJ2-2; D is possibly TRBD2 (6 bases). The CDR3 length is 17 residues. Trimming shortened V by 2 bases and J by 4 bases, and 17 bases separated the two germline ends. Germline V gives CDR1 KGHSH, CDR2 LQKENI. CDR3 region: CASSPRRERAGTGELFF. CDR3 DNA: TGTGCCAGCTCACCAAGGCGGGAACGGGCGGGCACCGGGGAGCTGTTTTTT.

This clone was detected a few times. The chain joins TRBV28 to TRBJ1-2; 10 bases are a match to TRBD1. Germline V gives CDR1 MDHEN, CDR2 SYDVKM. The J segment lost 0 bases and the V segment lost 8 bases, leaving 9 bases of the junction unmatched. The length of the CDR3 is 16 residues. CDR3 amino acids: CASGRTGGKPNYGYTF. The CDR3 region has the DNA TGTGCCAGCGGACGGACAGGGGGGAAGCCTAACTATGGCTACACCTTC.

The gene calls are TRBV18 and TRBJ2-7; 12 nucleotides agree with TRBD2. The germline CDR1 and CDR2 sequences are KGHSH and LQKENI. After removal of 3 bases from V and 4 bases from J, the junction contained 1 base not matched to a gene. The CDR3 is 14 amino acids. The CDR3 loop is CASSPTSGRYEQYF. DNA of the CDR3: TGTGCCAGCTCACCCACTAGCGGGAGGTACGAGCAGTACTTC.

The V gene is TRBV5-4, the J gene TRBJ1-2; D unclear. Trimming shortened V by 0 bases and J by 2 bases, and 5 bases separated the two germline ends. There are 13 residues in the CDR3. Germline-derived CDR1 and CDR2 are SGHNT and YYREEE (reference sequence). The CDR3 bases are TGTGCCAGCAGCTTGGTGCAGAACTATGGCTACACCTTC. Protein sequence: CASSLVQNYGYTF.

The J gene is TRBJ2-3, the V gene TRBV6-6, with D uncertain. CDR3 length: 15 amino acids. V was clipped by 11 bases and J by 3 bases, with 21 bases between them. Germline values: CDR1 MNHNY, CDR2 SVGAGI (reference sequence). The CDR3 DNA sequence: TGTGCCGCCCGCTCCGGGCAGGCACAAACAGATACGCAGTATTTT. As protein: CAARSGQAQTDTQYF.

This clone was counted a few times. This chain connects TRBV6-1 to TRBJ1-2; D gene uncertain. The germline V gene has CDR1 MNHNS and CDR2 SASEGT. The CDR3 has 14 residues. Trimming shortened V by 7 bases and J by 5 bases, and 17 bases separated the two germline ends. CDR3 in DNA: TGTGCCAGCACCATCCTGAGTTTTCAGTATGGCTACACCTTC. Translation: CASTILSFQYGYTF.

The chain carries TRBV5-6 and TRBJ2-7; 7 positions match TRBD1. This CDR3 spans 18 amino acids. CDR1 and CDR2 (germline): SGHDT, YYEEEE. Germline trimming cut 1 base from V and 7 bases from J; bases unmatched to any gene: 20. CDR3 amino acids: CASSLTRTGPVPTIEQYF. The CDR3 nucleotides read TGTGCCAGCAGCTTGACCCGGACAGGCCCTGTTCCTACGATAGAGCAGTACTTC.

The J gene is TRBJ2-2, the V gene TRBV28; D call uncertain. The CDR3 covers 12 residues. Trimming left V 4 bases short and J 3 bases short, with 3 bases between. CDR1 MDHEN and CDR2 SYDVKM come from the germline V gene. The CDR3 nucleotides read TGTGCCAGCAGTTCGGACACCGGGGAGCTGTTTTTT. Protein product: CASSSDTGELFF.

The gene calls are TRBV30 and TRBJ2-2; 9 bases align to TRBD1. The J segment lost 6 bases and the V segment lost 3 bases, leaving 5 bases of the junction unmatched. The germline CDR1 and CDR2 sequences are GTSNPN and SVGIG (reference sequence). The CDR3 is 14 residues long. The CDR3 sequence is CAWSIQGAAGELFF. The DNA for the CDR3 is TGTGCCTGGAGCATACAGGGGGCGGCCGGGGAGCTGTTTTTT.

Written as DNA, the CDR3 is TGTGCCAGCACCTGGCGGGGTAGCGGGAGGGTTCAGGCCAAAAACATTCAGTACTTC. This encodes CASTWRGSGRVQAKNIQYF. The V gene is TRBV21-1, the J gene TRBJ2-4; TRBD2 is taken as the D call from the table, unchecked against the DNA. TRBV21-1 is flagged as a pseudogene. The CDR3 sequence is 19 residues long.

CDR3 sequence: CASSAEGLAGFGDTQYF. Here the CDR3 DNA reads TGTGCCAGCAGCGCCGAGGGACTAGCGGGATTCGGGGATACGCAGTATTTT. This chain joins TRBV7-8 and TRBJ2-3; 13 bases map to TRBD2. This CDR3 spans 17 amino acids. The germline V gene has CDR1 SGHVS and CDR2 FQNEAQ. Trimming at V came to 5 bases and at J to 6 bases, leaving 11 bases not matched to a gene.

This sequence joins TRBV7-2 and TRBJ2-1, with D perhaps TRBD2 (6 bases). This CDR3 is 15 amino acids long. V gave up 5 bases and J gave up 4 bases, with 15 bases separating them. Germline V gene data show CDR1 as SGHTA and CDR2 as FQGNSA. The CDR3 nucleotides read TGTGCCAGCAGCCTGGGACTTCCCCTTTACAATGAGCAGTTCTTC. Its protein is CASSLGLPLYNEQFF.

The chain uses TRBV7-8 and TRBJ2-2, with a tentative D call TRBD2 (5 bases). Trimming shortened V by 4 bases and J by 2 bases, and 14 bases separated the two germline ends. CDR1 and CDR2 (germline): SGHVS, FQNEAQ. This CDR3 contains 16 residues. The DNA of the CDR3 is TGTGCCAGCAGCTCAGGTCGGGGAAGAAACACCGGGGAGCTGTTTTTT. Translated: CASSSGRGRNTGELFF. The whole variable domain, filled in from reference TRBV7-8 and TRBJ2-2, reads GAGVSQSPRYKVAKRGQDVALRCDPISGHVSLFWYQQALGQGPEFLTYFQNEAQLDKSGLPSDRFFAERPEGSVSTLKIQRTQQEDSAVYLCASSSGRGRNTGELFFGEGSRLTVL.

V usage is TRBV18 and J usage is TRBJ1-1; D is unresolved. V was cut by 0 bases and J by 8 bases, with 10 bases left in between. This CDR3 comprises 13 residues. The germline CDR1 and CDR2 sequences are KGHSH and LQKENI. The CDR3 sequence is CASSPPRRVEAFF. The CDR3 DNA reads TGTGCCAGCTCACCACCGAGGCGGGTAGAAGCTTTCTTT.

This rearrangement joins TRBV7-2 to TRBJ2-2; D gene uncertain. Trimming stripped 6 bases from V and 1 base from J, with 9 bases between. Germline CDR1 and CDR2: SGHTA and FQGNSA. The CDR3 runs 14 residues. The CDR3 DNA reads TGTGCCAGCAGGTGGACGGTGAACACCGGGGAGCTGTTTTTT. This sequence encodes CASRWTVNTGELFF.

The chain couples TRBV5-8 to TRBJ2-5, with D perhaps TRBD1 or TRBD2 (6 bases each). The J call could be wrong; TRBJ2-7 is a better fit for the DNA end. CDR1 is SGHTS, CDR2 YDEGEE, per germline. This CDR3 region has 13 residues. CDR3 residues: CASRAGGYYEQYF. Here the CDR3 DNA reads TGTGCCAGCAGGGCCGGGGGCTACTACGAGCAGTACTTC.

The V call is TRBV5-6, the J call TRBJ1-5, with TRBD1 matching 7 bases. This CDR3 is 14 amino acids long. Germline CDR1 and CDR2: SGHDT and YYEEEE. J gave up 4 bases and V 3 bases, and 4 bases lay outside the gene matches. The CDR3 DNA reads TGTGCCAGCAGCTACAGGGGAGGGAATCAGCCCCAGCATTTT. This encodes CASSYRGGNQPQHF.

The J gene is TRBJ1-1, the V gene TRBV30; D is perhaps TRBD1 (6 bases). Trimming cost V 3 bases and J 4 bases, with 12 bases left between them. Germline V gene sequence: CDR1 GTSNPN, CDR2 SVGIG (reference sequence). This CDR3 comprises 13 residues. The CDR3 nucleotides are TGTGCCTGGAGACCGGGACAAGCCACTGAAGCTTTCTTT. It encodes CAWRPGQATEAFF.

The chain joins TRBV5-1 to TRBJ2-3; D is perhaps TRBD2 (5 bases). Trimming removed 4 bases at V and 0 bases at J, with 21 bases between. There are 18 residues in the CDR3. Germline V gene lookup returns CDR1 SGHRS and CDR2 YFSETQ. The CDR3 spells CASSPTARRAISTDTQYF. CDR3 sequence (DNA): TGCGCCAGCAGCCCAACCGCTAGGCGGGCTATCAGCACAGATACGCAGTATTTT.

This clone appeared once. V usage is TRBV6-5 and J usage is TRBJ1-4, with unresolved D. Germline loops: CDR1 MNHEY, CDR2 SVGAGI. The V and J ends lost 4 bases and 0 bases respectively, with 9 bases between them. The CDR3 covers 15 residues. The CDR3 bases are TGTGCCAGCAGTTTCCGGACGGCAACTAATGAAAAACTGTTTTTT. It specifies CASSFRTATNEKLFF.

The genes are TRBV12-5 and TRBJ2-1; no clear D gene. The CDR3 is 13 amino acids. Trimming shortened V by 5 bases and J by 2 bases, and 7 bases separated the two germline ends. Germline V gene lookup returns CDR1 LGHNT and CDR2 FRNRAP. This CDR3 reads CASGRGPYNEQFF. The CDR3, as DNA: TGTGCTAGTGGTCGTGGTCCCTACAATGAGCAGTTCTTC.

This clone was seen a handful of times. CDR3 amino acids: CASSQEGVRTEAFF. The CDR3 coding sequence is TGCGCCAGCAGCCAAGAAGGGGTAAGGACTGAAGCTTTCTTT. The genes are TRBV4-1 and TRBJ1-1, with D possibly being TRBD1 (5 bases). This CDR3 contains 14 residues. V was shortened by 0 bases and J by 5 bases, with 10 bases between the two germline ends. The germline V gene has CDR1 MGHRA and CDR2 YSYEKL.

V usage is TRBV7-2 and J usage is TRBJ1-1, with D possibly being TRBD1 (6 bases). The CDR3 totals 14 residues. CDR1 and CDR2 (germline): SGHTA, FQGNSA. V gave up 4 bases and J gave up 2 bases, with 11 bases separating them. CDR3 protein: CASSSRDINTEAFF. The CDR3 coding sequence is TGTGCCAGCAGCTCCCGGGACATTAACACTGAAGCTTTCTTT.

The chain is built from TRBV29-1 and TRBJ1-1; 7 bases align to TRBD1. After removal of 6 bases from V and 6 bases from J, the junction contained 4 bases not matched to a gene. Germline V gene sequence: CDR1 SQVTM, CDR2 ANQGSEA. CDR3 size: 11 residues. The CDR3 region is CSVGTVAEAFF. CDR3 DNA sequence: TGCAGCGTGGGGACAGTCGCTGAAGCTTTCTTT. Together with reference TRBV29-1 and TRBJ1-1, the CDR3 gives the full variable domain: SAVISQKPSRDICQRGTSLTIQCQVDSQVTMMFWYRQQPGQSLTLIATANQGSEATYESGFVIDKFPISRPNLTFSTLTVSNMSPEDSSIYLCSVGTVAEAFFGQGTRLTVV.